The 21 T cell receptor beta chains below were found in one sample sequenced in a study of shared T cell receptors in the human thymus. The table came from immunoSEQ multiplex PCR; TCRdb's copy has only in-frame clones and leaves some out. The profile shows hundreds of thousands of clones, around 87% of them singletons. These data also formed part of another study, on human thymus T cells.

Sequences were obtained from thymocytes. All receptors derive from a boy younger than two with a congenital heart defect.

CDR3 sequence reads: CAVQPGTASGETQYF. The DNA for the CDR3 is TGTGCCGTACAACCAGGGACAGCCTCCGGAGAGACCCAGTACTTC. The rearrangement joins TRBV5-5 to TRBJ2-5, with 7 nucleotides matching TRBD1. After removal of 10 bases from V and 4 bases from J, the junction contained 16 bases not matched to a gene. This CDR3 is built from 15 residues. Germline-derived CDR1 and CDR2 are SGHKS and YYEKEE (reference sequence).

The V call is TRBV29-1, the J call TRBJ2-1; 10 positions match TRBD2. Germline lookup yields CDR1 SQVTM and CDR2 ANQGSEA. The CDR3 totals 19 residues. J lost 8 bases, V lost 6 bases, and 25 bases had no gene match. The CDR3 is CSVPNFPQGPSGRGDEQFF. The CDR3 DNA reads TGCAGCGTGCCGAACTTCCCTCAGGGGCCTAGCGGGAGAGGGGATGAGCAGTTCTTC.

The chain is built from TRBV2 and TRBJ2-1; 7 positions match TRBD2. CDR3 length equals 15 residues. J gave up 4 bases and V 5 bases, and 8 bases lay outside the gene matches. CDR1 and CDR2 from the germline V gene are SNHLY and FYNNEI. CDR3 in DNA: TGTGCCAGCAGTCCCAGGGTCGGGGGGTACAATGAGCAGTTCTTC. Encoded protein: CASSPRVGGYNEQFF.

This clone was detected once. The chain combines TRBV2 with TRBJ2-7; 9 bases match TRBD2. Per germline, CDR1 SNHLY and CDR2 FYNNEI. Trimming at V came to 8 bases and at J to 5 bases, leaving 10 bases not matched to a gene. The CDR3 runs to 14 residues. CDR3 nucleotide sequence: TGTGCCAGCCCGGGGGCGGGAGGGTCCCACGAGCAGTACTTC. Protein: CASPGAGGSHEQYF.

The rearrangement links TRBV5-1 to TRBJ1-5; the match to TRBD1 covers 8 bases. Losses at the gene ends were 2 bases for V and 1 base for J; bases not matched to a gene: 2. CDR3 length: 15 residues. The V gene's germline CDR1 is SGHRS and CDR2 YFSETQ. The CDR3 loop reads CASSFSGGSNQPQHF. DNA for the CDR3: TGCGCCAGCAGCTTTTCAGGGGGCAGCAATCAGCCCCAGCATTTT.

V gene TRBV6-5 combines with J gene TRBJ1-5, with 11 positions matching TRBD1. V was pared by 2 bases and J by 4 bases, with 1 base of the junction left unmatched. Germline CDR1 MNHEY, CDR2 SVGAGI. CDR3 length: 15 amino acids. CDR3: CASSYGTGGNQPQHF. CDR3 DNA sequence: TGTGCCAGCAGTTACGGGACAGGGGGGAATCAGCCCCAGCATTTT.

The V call is TRBV28, the J call TRBJ2-3; D is undetermined. Between the trimmed V and J ends, which lost 5 bases and 4 bases, there was a span of 22 bases. Germline CDR1 and CDR2: MDHEN and SYDVKM. This CDR3 is 17 amino acids long. The CDR3 region has the DNA TGTGCCAGCAGTCACCGAACAATAACCGGAGAGGCAGATACGCAGTATTTT. Protein product: CASSHRTITGEADTQYF.

In nucleotides, the CDR3 is TGTGCCTGGAGGCGCAGGGTGGGGACTGAAGCTTTCTTT. It is translated as CAWRRRVGTEAFF. V and J are TRBV30 and TRBJ1-1; D is perhaps TRBD1 (5 bases). Germline V lookup: CDR1 GTSNPN, CDR2 SVGIG (reference sequence). V was pared by 3 bases and J by 5 bases, with 13 bases between. CDR3 length: 13 residues.

This clone was counted once. The rearrangement joins TRBV6-5 to TRBJ2-7, with 10 bases lining up with TRBD2. The CDR3 is 15 residues long. From germline, CDR1 is MNHEY and CDR2 SVGAGI. V shed 6 bases, J shed 0 bases, and the junction held 5 bases outside the gene matches. CDR3 residues: CASSPGTSDSYEQYF. CDR3 DNA sequence: TGTGCCAGCAGCCCCGGGACTAGCGACTCCTACGAGCAGTACTTC.

The chain combines TRBV10-2 with TRBJ1-4, with D maybe TRBD1 (6 bases). There are 14 residues in the CDR3. V lost 4 bases to trimming and J lost 5 bases, with 11 bases between them. Looked up from germline, CDR1 is WSHSY and CDR2 is SAAADI. Here the CDR3 reads CASSGWGRNEKLFF. CDR3 DNA sequence: TGCGCCAGCAGTGGGTGGGGGCGGAATGAAAAACTGTTTTTT.

This clone has only a few counts. V usage is TRBV27 and J usage is TRBJ2-7; TRBD1 aligns across 9 bases. The ends lost 5 bases at V and 6 bases at J; junction bases unmatched: 8. The CDR3 covers 14 residues. Germline lookup yields CDR1 MNHEY and CDR2 SMNVEV (reference sequence). CDR3 in DNA: TGTGCCAGCAGTCCCCGGGACAGGGTCTTCGAGCAGTACTTC. It specifies CASSPRDRVFEQYF.

The gene calls are TRBV27 and TRBJ2-7, with a weak D call TRBD1 (6 bases). The CDR3 length is 17 residues. Trimming cost V 1 base and J 3 bases, with 19 bases left between them. Germline CDR1 MNHEY, CDR2 SMNVEV (reference sequence). CDR3 bases: TGTGCCAGCAGTTTATATCGGACAGTATCCAGGGGCTACGAGCAGTACTTC. Translating it yields CASSLYRTVSRGYEQYF.

The J gene is TRBJ2-3, the V gene TRBV5-6; 8 positions match TRBD1. The CDR3 extends over 15 amino acids. CDR1 is SGHDT, CDR2 YYEEEE, per germline. Trimming at V came to 3 bases and at J to 1 base, leaving 4 bases not matched to a gene. Here the CDR3 reads CASSSSGGGTDTQYF. The CDR3 DNA reads as TGTGCCAGCAGCTCTTCAGGGGGCGGCACAGATACGCAGTATTTT.

The chain has TRBV28 and TRBJ2-7, with D possibly matching TRBD2 (5 bases). With 3 bases removed from V and 6 bases from J, the gap between germline ends came to 12 bases. The CDR3 consists of 13 residues. The germline gives CDR1 MDHEN, CDR2 SYDVKM. The CDR3 DNA follows: TGTGCCAGCAGTTTCCCTACTAGTTTCGAGCAGTACTTC. Translating gives CASSFPTSFEQYF.

The V and J genes are TRBV5-1 and TRBJ2-7; no reliable D call. Germline CDR1 and CDR2: SGHRS and YFSETQ. CDR3 size: 11 residues. V gave up 4 bases and J gave up 3 bases, with 5 bases separating them. The chain's CDR3 is CASSLNYEQYF. CDR3 nucleotide sequence: TGCGCCAGCAGCCTAAACTACGAGCAGTACTTC. The whole variable domain, filled in from reference TRBV5-1 and TRBJ2-7, reads KAGVTQTPRYLIKTRGQQVTLSCSPISGHRSVSWYQQTPGQGLQFLFEYFSETQRNKGNFPGRFSGRQFSNSRSEMNVSTLELGDSALYLCASSLNYEQYFGPGTRLTVT.

The chain recombines TRBV20-1 with TRBJ2-1; 7 bases line up with TRBD2. Germline assignment: CDR1 DFQATT and CDR2 SNEGSKA (reference sequence). This CDR3 has 11 amino acids. As DNA, the CDR3 is TGCAGACCGGTAAGCGGGGATGAGCAGTTCTTC. The encoded protein is CRPVSGDEQFF.

The CDR3 DNA is TGTGCCAGCAGTTCTACAGGGAGGGATGGCTACACCTTC. It is translated as CASSSTGRDGYTF. The gene calls are TRBV27 and TRBJ1-2; D possibly corresponds to TRBD1 (6 bases). Germline loops: CDR1 MNHEY, CDR2 SMNVEV (reference sequence). The ends were cut back, 4 bases at V and 6 bases at J, with 12 bases in the middle. CDR3 size: 13 residues.

This sequence joins TRBV6-5 and TRBJ2-7, with D possibly being TRBD1 (6 bases). Trimming took off 6 bases at V and 5 bases at J, with 11 bases between the two ends. The germline gives CDR1 MNHEY, CDR2 SVGAGI. The CDR3 totals 12 residues. CDR3 nucleotide sequence: TGTGCCAGCAGCACAGGGAGCAACGAGCAGTACTTC. Protein: CASSTGSNEQYF.

There are a few counts of this clone. The rearrangement uses TRBV25-1 and TRBJ2-3; TRBD1 matches at 9 bases. CDR1 and CDR2 from the germline V gene are MGHDK and SYGVNS. V lost 6 bases to trimming and J lost 3 bases; unmatched junction nucleotides: 10. This CDR3 has 16 residues. The CDR3 is CASSTPGQGETDTQYF. CDR3 bases: TGTGCCAGCAGCACCCCGGGACAGGGAGAAACAGATACGCAGTATTTT.

V and J are TRBV7-2 and TRBJ1-1; D possibly corresponds to TRBD1 (5 bases). V was trimmed by 2 bases and J by 4 bases, leaving 14 bases between them. The CDR3 runs to 15 residues. Germline V gene sequence: CDR1 SGHTA, CDR2 FQGNSA. The CDR3 protein is CASSLRGSLGTEAFF. The CDR3 region has the DNA TGTGCCAGCAGCTTAAGGGGCAGTTTGGGCACTGAAGCTTTCTTT.

This clone was found once. The chain is built from TRBV21-1 and TRBJ1-1; the table's D call, TRBD1, was not checked against the DNA. TRBV21-1 is listed as a pseudogene. The CDR3 totals 13 residues. This chain's CDR3 is CAKRPGQTERAFF. The CDR3 DNA reads as TGTGCCAAACGTCCAGGACAGACTGAACGAGCTTTCTTT.